A selection of T cell receptor beta chains follows, all from one sample in a study of regulatory T cells in long-lasting Graves disease. MiXCR, run by TCRdb on the multiplex PCR reads, gives a single entry per CDR3 protein. The data hold hundreds of thousands of distinct CDR3 sequences, with around 15% observed a single time. In addition, the sample was reused for a study of T cells in Graves' hyperthyroidism and ophthalmopathy.

The material sequenced was peripheral blood mononuclear cells (PBMCs), taken at new diagnosis, from a patient treated with antithyroid drugs. All receptors derive from a woman aged 30 to 39 with Graves disease. The CDR3 runs from the conserved cysteine through the conserved F or W.

v_gene,len,j_gene,CDR3aa
TRBV4-3,16,TRBJ2-1,CASSQDPSGSISEQFF
TRBV11-3,14,TRBJ2-3,CASSEMRSTDTRYF
TRBV28,16,TRBJ2-3,CASSLKDPGLPPTQYF
TRBV5-8,13,TRBJ2-3,CASSFALRDTQYF
TRBV6-1,17,TRBJ1-5,CASSHGQAADSNQPQHF
TRBV6-2/TRBV6-3,19,TRBJ2-6,CASSEVVIAGRSGANVLTF
TRBV4-1,13,TRBJ2-1,CASSRTGDNEQFF
TRBV7-6,15,TRBJ2-5,CASSLVDRAQETQYF
TRBV25-1,14,TRBJ1-2,CASSPDSDNYGYTF
TRBV3-1,13,TRBJ2-5,CASSQNKGGTQYF
TRBV28,14,TRBJ1-5,CASTLGWGNQPQHF
TRBV13,12,TRBJ2-1,CASSFRRAEQFF
TRBV2,16,TRBJ2-3,CASSQAGGYGGDTQYF
TRBV11-3,14,TRBJ2-1,CASSSGSAYNEQFF
TRBV12-3/TRBV12-4,14,TRBJ2-2,CASSLGGLSGELFF
TRBV5-6,12,TRBJ1-2,CASQTANYGYTF
TRBV12-3/TRBV12-4,13,TRBJ2-3,CASSIIIVDTQYF
TRBV12-3/TRBV12-4,13,TRBJ2-3,CASSTTGADTQYF
TRBV28,14,TRBJ1-1,CASRLDRLNTEAFF
TRBV24-1,13,TRBJ2-1,CATSDSRRDRSFF
TRBV9,16,TRBJ2-7,CASSVGPLAAAYEQYF
TRBV20-1,16,TRBJ1-3,CSARDGRAISGNTIYF
TRBV29-1,12,TRBJ1-2,CSVDSVRDGYTF
TRBV18,14,TRBJ1-2,CASSLGSPNYGYTF
TRBV11-2,17,TRBJ2-7,CASSLEGLAISSYEQYF
TRBV7-9,15,TRBJ2-2,CASSSSGLFTGELFF
TRBV20-1,13,TRBJ2-7,CSARSGFSYEQYF
TRBV6-2/TRBV6-3,15,TRBJ1-2,CASTLIGRESYGYTF
TRBV30,14,TRBJ2-7,CAWSVRSYFYEQYF
TRBV20-1,17,TRBJ2-1,CSARVTGTDGSYNEQFF
TRBV4-1,17,TRBJ2-3,CASSQRDSGLNTDTQYF
TRBV5-1,16,TRBJ2-2,CASSHLTGGNTGELFF
TRBV13,16,TRBJ2-2,CASSLEDSPNTGELFF
TRBV6-1,15,TRBJ1-6,CASTSSPPGVSPLHF
TRBV7-8,16,TRBJ2-1,CASNMRRGSGDNEQFF
TRBV20-1,16,TRBJ2-3,CSARGQGGTSTDTQYF
TRBV4-2,16,TRBJ2-1,CASSQLAGTNYNKQFF
TRBV5-6,14,TRBJ1-4,CASSWDRGVEKLFF
TRBV20-1,15,TRBJ2-3,CSARGGQGRTDTQYF
TRBV20-1,15,TRBJ2-7,CSARVAREGHLPKYF
TRBV3-1,13,TRBJ1-1,CASSQLGGTEAFF
TRBV10-3,15,TRBJ1-2,CAISETRDPKDGYTF
TRBV20-1,12,TRBJ1-4,CSAGGGHLGLFF
TRBV28,15,TRBJ2-2,CASGRRDGFTGELFF
TRBV5-6,12,TRBJ1-2,CASTQTSYGYTF
TRBV3-1,13,TRBJ2-7,CASSQADGDEQYF
TRBV7-2,13,TRBJ2-1,CASSLVRGDEQFF
TRBV12-3/TRBV12-4,13,TRBJ2-7,CASTRTGSYEQYF
TRBV7-9,15,TRBJ2-7,CASSPTGTGVSEQYF
TRBV20-1,12,TRBJ1-3,CSAEDRGNTIYF
TRBV5-1,14,TRBJ2-2,CASSFSAELGELFF
TRBV7-2,15,TRBJ1-1,CASSLGSGVGTEAFF
TRBV24-1,14,TRBJ1-2,CATSDSASDYGYTF
TRBV5-1,15,TRBJ2-2,CASRELAARTGELFF
TRBV13,11,TRBJ2-1,CASSSGVGQFF